The source of this T cell receptor (beta chain) is a study of beta chain features in type 1 diabetes. The study's findings and limits: Short templates might get an advantage during PCR, and this would be equal in patients and controls.

Every bit of the isolated RNA underwent reverse transcription, so sequencing read expressed TCRB transcripts. Profiling relied on immunoSEQ multiplex PCR, and the TCRdb table lists in-frame clones only, not all of them. The sample lists 300,000 to 450,000 clones, about 19% occurring once. V was clipped by 0 bases and J by 3 bases, with 8 bases between them. Germline CDR1 reads GTSNPN; CDR2 reads SVGIG (reference sequence). CDR3 length equals 13 residues. The sample holds a few counts of this clone. Its antigen is as yet unknown. Other DNA sequences from this sample encode an identical CDR3 as well. The chain combines TRBV30 with TRBJ1-1; no reliable D call. Material for sequencing was naive CD4+ T cells from blood. The clonotype comes from a woman aged 18-29 years in good health. CDR3 loop: CAWSVRRDTEAFF. CDR3 DNA sequence: TGTGCCTGGAGTGTTCGGCGGGACACTGAAGCTTTCTTT.